This section outlines one T cell receptor beta chain sequence together with its context. This entry is derived from a study of memory CD4+ T cells and cytomegalovirus serostatus. Looking at the study overall: This sample comes from healthy Belgian adults, eight to ten CMV seropositive, some 22 seronegative.

Single viable CD3+CD4+CD8-CD45RO+ cells were sorted as the memory CD4+ T cells. CDR3 length: 14 residues. V was cut by 2 bases and J by 3 bases, with 9 bases left in between. Germline V gives CDR1 MNHNS, CDR2 SASEGT. Using immunoSEQ multiplex PCR, the repertoire was profiled, and TCRdb retains in-frame clones only, with some absent. The sample has about 50,000 clones, roughly four fifths seen once. The TCR comes from an adult in good health and CMV-seronegative. The chain joins TRBV6-1 to TRBJ2-3, with D perhaps matching TRBD2 (5 bases). Sequenced material: memory CD4+ T cells from blood. The CDR3 here is CASSESRRTDTQYF. The CDR3 DNA sequence: TGTGCCAGCAGTGAAAGTCGGAGGACAGATACGCAGTATTTT.